Below, 13 T cell receptor beta chains from the same sample are listed, as sequenced in a study of monozygotic twins with cystic fibrosis. Using immunoSEQ multiplex PCR, the repertoire was profiled, and TCRdb retains in-frame clones only, with some absent. The sample holds under 20,000 clones, about 90% seen once. The sample comprised blood. The receptors were gathered from a girl between 2 and 10 years old with cystic fibrosis.

The rearrangement joins TRBV6-4 to TRBJ2-2; D possibly uses TRBD1 or TRBD2 (5 bases each). This CDR3 comprises 14 residues. Germline lookup yields CDR1 MRHNA and CDR2 SNTAGT. V gave up 2 bases and J gave up 1 base, with 5 bases separating them. The CDR3 sequence: CASSDGGNTGELFF. The CDR3 DNA is TGTGCCAGCAGTGACGGGGGGAACACCGGGGAGCTGTTTTTT.

The chain joins TRBV6-1 to TRBJ2-3, with TRBD2 as a possible D gene (5 bases). CDR1 MNHNS and CDR2 SASEGT come from the germline V gene. This CDR3 is built from 14 residues. The V and J ends lost 8 bases and 2 bases respectively, with 14 bases between them. In nucleotides, the CDR3 is TGTGCCAGCGCCAGCGGTTCCTTCACAGATACGCAGTATTTT. Protein product: CASASGSFTDTQYF.

The chain joins TRBV28 to TRBJ1-4, with no clear D. CDR1 MDHEN and CDR2 SYDVKM come from the germline V gene. CDR3 length equals 15 residues. Trimming left V 6 bases short and J 3 bases short, with 14 bases between. The CDR3 protein is CASRPTGVANEKLFF. DNA of the CDR3: TGTGCCAGCAGACCCACCGGGGTGGCTAATGAAAAACTGTTTTTT.

V is TRBV7-2 and J is TRBJ1-2; no definite D call. Trimming took off 3 bases at V and 4 bases at J, with 6 bases between the two ends. CDR1 and CDR2 (germline): SGHTA, FQGNSA. The CDR3 is 12 amino acids. CDR3: CASSFVGYGYTF. The DNA of the CDR3 is TGTGCCAGCAGCTTCGTGGGCTATGGCTACACCTTC.

The chain has TRBV4-3 and TRBJ1-1, with D possibly being TRBD1 (5 bases). CDR3 size: 14 residues. The germline CDR1 and CDR2 sequences are LGHNA and YSLEER. V lost 0 bases to trimming and J lost 8 bases, with 13 bases between them. Here the CDR3 reads CASSQDRGAGEAFF. The CDR3, as DNA: TGCGCCAGCAGCCAAGATCGGGGCGCGGGAGAAGCTTTCTTT.

This clone was detected only once. The chain uses TRBV11-2 and TRBJ2-5; 11 bases match TRBD2. The CDR3 extends over 19 amino acids. CDR1 SGHAT and CDR2 FQNNGV come from the germline V gene. Trimming removed 3 bases from V and 1 base from J; junction bases left unmatched: 13. CDR3 DNA sequence: TGTGCCAGCAGCTTTGTGAGACTAGCGGGGTTTCAAGCCCAAGAGACCCAGTACTTC. Its translation is CASSFVRLAGFQAQETQYF.

This chain links TRBV13 with TRBJ2-1; D is undetermined. The germline CDR1 and CDR2 sequences are PRHDT and FYEKMQ (reference sequence). The CDR3 has 10 residues. Deletions cut 5 bases from V and 13 bases from J, with 9 bases between. CDR3 bases: TGTGCCAGCAGCCCGGCGCTACAGTTCTTC. This codes for CASSPALQFF.

This chain connects TRBV5-4 to TRBJ2-1, with D possibly TRBD1 on 7 matching bases. Per the germline V gene, CDR1 is SGHNT and CDR2 is YYREEE (reference sequence). This CDR3 is 15 amino acids long. With 3 bases removed from V and 5 bases from J, the gap between germline ends came to 15 bases. In nucleotides, the CDR3 is TGTGCCAGCAGCTCAGGGGGGACATCGAACAATGAGCAGTTCTTC. This translates into CASSSGGTSNNEQFF.

J is TRBJ1-4 and V is TRBV7-9; D is unclear. Germline assignment: CDR1 SEHNR and CDR2 FQNEAQ (reference sequence). This CDR3 contains 17 residues. V lost 4 bases, J lost 8 bases, and 23 bases lay in between. The chain's CDR3 is CASSSGGVGPPWEKLFF. The CDR3 DNA reads as TGTGCCAGCAGCTCGGGCGGCGTGGGCCCCCCTTGGGAAAAACTGTTTTTT.

The chain employs TRBV30 and TRBJ2-1; D is unresolved. V was clipped by 4 bases and J by 12 bases, with 16 bases between them. Looked up from germline, CDR1 is GTSNPN and CDR2 is SVGIG (reference sequence). This CDR3 is 12 amino acids long. The CDR3: CAWTYRDGWQFF. CDR3 in DNA: TGTGCCTGGACCTATAGGGATGGGTGGCAGTTCTTC.

The genes are TRBV18 and TRBJ2-1; D is unclear. The germline V and J ends were trimmed by 6 bases and 3 bases, with 15 bases remaining between them. The germline V gene has CDR1 KGHSH and CDR2 LQKENI. CDR3 size: 15 residues. The CDR3 sequence: CASSETASLYNEQFF. Here the CDR3 DNA reads TGTGCCAGCTCTGAAACAGCGAGCCTCTACAATGAGCAGTTCTTC.

This clone is a singleton in its sample. The chain employs TRBV6-1 and TRBJ2-2, with no clear D. Germline V gene sequence: CDR1 MNHNS, CDR2 SASEGT. Trimming cost V 3 bases and J 8 bases, with 13 bases left between them. The CDR3 sequence is 14 residues long. CDR3 coding DNA: TGTGCCAGCAGTGACGGCAGATCTTGGGGGGAGCTGTTTTTT. Its translation: CASSDGRSWGELFF.

The rearrangement joins TRBV4-1 to TRBJ1-5, with 9 bases lining up with TRBD1. The ends lost 0 bases at V and 0 bases at J; junction bases unmatched: 18. This CDR3 region has 22 residues. CDR1 is MGHRA and CDR2 is YSYEKL in the germline V gene. CDR3 nucleotides: TGCGCCAGCAGCCAAGATCTTACGGGACAGGGAAATTTGGGATATAGCAATCAGCCCCAGCATTTT. Translation gives CASSQDLTGQGNLGYSNQPQHF.